This is a list of T cell receptor beta chains from one sample in a study of blood T cell repertoires in COVID-19. The method was immunoSEQ multiplex PCR; TCRdb's version includes in-frame clones alone and lacks a portion of them. Here the sample spans approximately 180,000 clones, approximately 88% being singletons. Sequenced material: peripheral blood. The receptors originated from a woman between 35 and 50 years old with COVID-19, enrolled during active disease. Both conserved end residues are trimmed from each CDR3.

J,V,CDR3
TRBJ2-7,TRBV5-6,ASSLWQGRVSEQY
TRBJ2-7,TRBV5-1,ASSLGQGSGEQY
TRBJ2-1,TRBV3-1/TRBV3-2,ASSQVEAEQF
TRBJ2-7,TRBV4-1,ASSQGRDRTYEQY
TRBJ2-1,TRBV5-4,ASSGGGSGQSYNEQF
TRBJ2-1,TRBV7-3,ASSLFGGPEQF
TRBJ1-2,TRBV3-1/TRBV3-2,ASSQDGAGVWDYGYT
TRBJ1-1,TRBV2,ASSDAVVNTEAF
TRBJ1-1,TRBV18,ASSPPVGQRTEAF
TRBJ2-3,TRBV6-5,ASSRTSGGRTQY
TRBJ2-7,TRBV5-4,ASSRGYEQY
TRBJ2-7,TRBV9,ASSVEAPSGEGWSEQY
TRBJ2-1,TRBV28,ASSSSGGVGF
TRBJ2-6,TRBV7-6,ASSRTGGLRSGANVLT
TRBJ1-2,TRBV10-1,ASSGSRGSGYT
TRBJ1-5,TRBV27,ASSQRGRLSNQPQH
TRBJ2-2,TRBV7-3,ASSFRGGNTGELF
TRBJ2-3,TRBV24-1,ATSEPGQSDTQY
TRBJ2-7,TRBV6-2/TRBV6-3,ASSDSYYEQY
TRBJ1-1,TRBV7-9,ASSPKGRGNTEAF
TRBJ1-2,TRBV12-3/TRBV12-4,ASRGTDNYGYT
TRBJ2-2,TRBV15,ATSRLTGALNTGELF
TRBJ1-5,TRBV21-1,ASSKAWGLQPQH
TRBJ2-1,TRBV4-2,ASSQVSGRSYNEQF
TRBJ1-2,TRBV7-2,ASSVGGRTGGYT
TRBJ1-1,TRBV12-5,ASGPSRTYTEAF
TRBJ2-1,TRBV29-1,SVGGTGSSYNEQF
TRBJ2-1,TRBV10-1,ASDASGTSETNEQF
TRBJ2-6,TRBV9,ASSGTGVSGANVLT
TRBJ1-1,TRBV5-1,ASSLVWGRTEAF
TRBJ2-1,TRBV20-1,GGDSDNEQF
TRBJ2-6,TRBV9,ASSVSTGSGANVLT
TRBJ2-7,TRBV10-3,AISDTPGTGSHEQY
TRBJ2-7,TRBV5-1,ASSLLQGAHEQY
TRBJ1-5,TRBV9,ASSPSGEMGNQPQH
TRBJ2-7,TRBV9,ASSVSRNSYEQY
TRBJ2-3,TRBV29-1,SVRVGDTQY
TRBJ1-5,TRBV7-8,ASSLTDRDQPQH
TRBJ2-1,TRBV6-5,ASSYWSGEQF
TRBJ2-1,TRBV10-1,ASSESRGGTYNEQF
TRBJ1-2,TRBV28,AREGAANYGYT
TRBJ2-7,TRBV19,ASSIGDRGPTKQY
TRBJ1-5,TRBV7-9,ASSQGVGSQPQH
TRBJ2-7,TRBV10-2,ASSAGGEQY